A selection of T cell receptor beta chains follows, all from one sample in a study of T cell responses to AZD1222 COVID-19 vaccine. Libraries were prepared by immunoSEQ multiplex PCR; TCRdb keeps only in-frame clonotypes and omits some of them. The sample carries about 180,000 clones, roughly 91% recorded once. Sequencing was performed on peripheral blood, taken 28 days after the second AZD1222 dose. The receptors shown here come from an adult who received the AZD1222 COVID-19 vaccine. The CDR3 runs from the conserved cysteine through the conserved F or W. Rows give clone size only sometimes, using once, few, many, or a class for an expanded clone.

j_gene	v_gene	abundance	CDR3aa
TRBJ1-2	TRBV5-4	.	CASSSVREIYGYTF
TRBJ2-1	TRBV6-2/TRBV6-3	few	CASSYSPAGGVYNEQFF
TRBJ1-6	TRBV5-4	.	CASSSPGQGNSPLHF
TRBJ2-2	TRBV30	.	CAWRELGNTGELFF
TRBJ1-1	TRBV9	.	CASSAGGSTEAFF
TRBJ1-2	TRBV6-2/TRBV6-3	.	CASSYSRSYGYTF
TRBJ1-1	TRBV5-8	.	CASSGSGSRTEAFF
TRBJ2-3	TRBV18	.	CASSPGQIVGDTQYF
TRBJ2-2	TRBV7-3	.	CASSLQGLVLTNTGELFF
TRBJ2-3	TRBV12-3/TRBV12-4	.	CASSPYDTQYF
TRBJ1-2	TRBV21-1	.	CASSKDWGNGYTF
TRBJ1-5	TRBV9	once	CASSPWGSNQPQHF
TRBJ2-3	TRBV19	.	CASLPRSGQLTDTQYF
TRBJ1-5	TRBV19	.	CASSTTGDLNQPQHF
TRBJ1-3	TRBV9	.	CASRGEGNTIYF
TRBJ2-3	TRBV6-4	.	CAGSVYSIDTQYF
TRBJ1-2	TRBV14	few	CASSQYREWGYTF
TRBJ2-1	TRBV27	.	CASSLQTSGGADEQFF
TRBJ2-7	TRBV28	.	CASRPALAGIGLGKQYEQYF
TRBJ1-5	TRBV6-5	few	CASSYTGLGGQPQHF
TRBJ1-6	TRBV10-3	.	CAISGTGEVNSPLHF
TRBJ2-2	TRBV2	few	CASRGEGGGNTGELFF
TRBJ2-1	TRBV3-1/TRBV3-2	once	CASSQSFNEQFF
TRBJ2-3	TRBV4-1	.	CASSLLGLGTDTQYF
TRBJ2-7	TRBV5-1	.	CASSLAWGGTYEQYF
TRBJ1-6	TRBV6-2/TRBV6-3	.	CASSYSKGSLITLHF
TRBJ2-3	TRBV30	.	CAWELSDTQYF
TRBJ2-2	TRBV12-5	.	CASAQDSTNTGELFF
TRBJ2-1	TRBV6-6	.	CASSLSTRLGSYNEQFF
TRBJ1-1	TRBV30	.	CAWSPQNTEAFF
TRBJ1-5	TRBV5-5	.	CASSQPGPGNQPQHF
TRBJ1-3	TRBV11-2	.	CASSSVKQGLGNTIYF
TRBJ1-6	TRBV6-5	.	CASSYTEAWSPLHF
TRBJ1-2	TRBV2	.	CASSEILANYGYTF
TRBJ1-2	TRBV2	.	CASVRETGGGGYTF
TRBJ1-5	TRBV6-2/TRBV6-3	.	CASSYPTGINSNQPQHF
TRBJ2-5	TRBV5-4	.	CASSPGGQETQYF
TRBJ2-4	TRBV4-3	once	CASSYPDGELKLAKNIQYF
TRBJ2-3	TRBV23-1	.	CASRSYDPVGKSSGTDTQYF
TRBJ2-5	TRBV6-5	.	CASSYSLAGVETQYF
TRBJ1-4	TRBV30	.	CAWSPTSGGGEKLFF
TRBJ2-7	TRBV5-1	.	CASSLGQGATYEQYF
TRBJ2-1	TRBV6-2/TRBV6-3	.	CASSYPKGSGSYNEQFF
TRBJ2-7	TRBV11-2	few	CASSREPTYEQYF
TRBJ2-3	TRBV11-3	once	CASSLDRATDTQYF
TRBJ1-1	TRBV27	.	CASSIRRANTEAFF
TRBJ2-5	TRBV7-2	.	CASSLRITQETQYF
TRBJ2-1	TRBV11-2	.	CASSLGLDNEQFF